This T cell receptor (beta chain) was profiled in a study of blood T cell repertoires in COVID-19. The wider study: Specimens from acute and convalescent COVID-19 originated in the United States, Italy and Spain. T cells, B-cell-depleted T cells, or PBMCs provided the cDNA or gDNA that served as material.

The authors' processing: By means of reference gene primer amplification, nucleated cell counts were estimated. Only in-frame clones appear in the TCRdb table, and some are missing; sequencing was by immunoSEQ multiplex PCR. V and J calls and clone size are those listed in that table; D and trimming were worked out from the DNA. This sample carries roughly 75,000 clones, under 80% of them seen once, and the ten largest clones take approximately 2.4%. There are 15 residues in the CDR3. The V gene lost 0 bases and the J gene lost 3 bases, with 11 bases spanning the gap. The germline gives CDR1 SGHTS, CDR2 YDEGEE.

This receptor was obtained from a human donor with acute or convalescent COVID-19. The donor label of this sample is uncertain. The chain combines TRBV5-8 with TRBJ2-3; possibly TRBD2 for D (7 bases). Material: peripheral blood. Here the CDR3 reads CASSLGGGRTDTQYF. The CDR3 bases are TGTGCCAGCAGCTTGGGGGGGGGCAGAACAGATACGCAGTATTTT.